The following is a T cell receptor beta chain sequence with its context. The data stem from a study of blood T cell repertoires in COVID-19. Study-wide context: Spain, Italy and the United States supplied samples that represented acute and convalescent COVID-19. T cells, B-cell-depleted T cells, or PBMCs supplied cDNA or gDNA.

Per the study methods: For nucleated cells, counts were estimated from reference gene primer amplification. Method: immunoSEQ multiplex PCR; TCRdb's copy keeps in-frame clones and lacks some. V and J calls and clone size come straight from that table; D and trimming were deduced from the DNA. The table includes roughly 69,000 clones, roughly 88% detected once. J gave up 0 bases and V 6 bases, and 0 bases lay outside the gene matches. This CDR3 has 13 amino acids. CDR1 is MNHEY and CDR2 is SMNVEV in the germline V gene (reference sequence). Sequenced sample: peripheral blood. The TCR comes from a human donor in a cohort sampled during active COVID-19. J is TRBJ2-3 and V is TRBV27; 7 positions agree with TRBD2. The CDR3 loop reads CASRAGSTDTQYF. CDR3 nucleotide sequence: TGTGCCAGCAGAGCGGGAAGCACAGATACGCAGTATTTT.